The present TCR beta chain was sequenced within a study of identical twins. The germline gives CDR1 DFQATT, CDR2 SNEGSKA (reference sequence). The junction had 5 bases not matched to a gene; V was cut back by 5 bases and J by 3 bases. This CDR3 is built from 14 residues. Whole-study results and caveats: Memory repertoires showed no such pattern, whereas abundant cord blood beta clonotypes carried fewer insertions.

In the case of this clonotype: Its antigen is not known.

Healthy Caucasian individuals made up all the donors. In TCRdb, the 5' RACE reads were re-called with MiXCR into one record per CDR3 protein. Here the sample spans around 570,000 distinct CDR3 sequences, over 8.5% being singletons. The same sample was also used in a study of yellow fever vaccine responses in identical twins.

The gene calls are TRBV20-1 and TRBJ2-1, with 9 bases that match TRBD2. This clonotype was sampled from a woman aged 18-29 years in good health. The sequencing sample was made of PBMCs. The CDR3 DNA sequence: TGCAGTGCTCAGACTAGCGGAGACTACAATGAGCAGTTCTTC. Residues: CSAQTSGDYNEQFF.